This is a list of T cell receptor beta chains from one sample in a study of CD8+CD57+ T cells in acquired aplastic anemia. TCRdb fed the reads into MiXCR, producing one record per CDR3 protein. The sample gives about 290,000 distinct CDR3 sequences, 56% of which show up once; under 1.5% is in the top ten. Sequencing used sorted CD4+, CD8+, or CD8+CD57+ T cells (not recorded which) from PBMCs. Every receptor here comes from a human donor with aplastic anemia. Both conserved end residues are part of each CDR3. A D gene is named only where the DNA matches it firmly. For some rows the clone size is stated as once, few or many, or as a class when expanded; others skip it.

j_call	v_call	d_call	clone_size	cdr3_aa	cdr3_nt
TRBJ1-6	TRBV6-9	TRBD1	many	CASSFTGDSYNSPLHF	TGTGCCAGCAGTTTCACAGGGGACTCCTATAATTCACCCCTCCACTTT
TRBJ1-4	TRBV10-3	TRBD1	many	CAISESQGGFEKLFF	TGTGCCATCAGTGAGTCGCAGGGGGGGTTTGAAAAACTGTTTTTT
TRBJ1-5	TRBV7-6	-	-	CASSPGVGRPQHF	TGTGCCAGCAGCCCCGGGGTGGGACGGCCCCAGCATTTT
TRBJ1-1	TRBV5-1	-	-	CASSLAGGRDGEAFF	TGCGCCAGCAGCTTGGCCGGGGGCCGTGACGGCGAAGCTTTCTTT
TRBJ2-7	TRBV5-1	-	-	CASAFFASYEQYF	TGCGCCAGCGCCTTTTTCGCCTCCTACGAGCAGTACTTC
TRBJ2-3	TRBV29-1	TRBD1	-	CSVVRDRNTDTQYF	TGCAGCGTTGTACGGGACAGGAACACAGATACGCAGTATTTT
TRBJ2-1	TRBV7-7	-	-	CASSFARGSYNEQFF	TGTGCCAGCAGCTTCGCCAGGGGATCCTACAATGAGCAGTTCTTC
TRBJ2-7	TRBV19	-	once	CASSSGSGLYEQYF	TGTGCCAGTAGTTCGGGTAGCGGACTTTACGAGCAGTACTTC
TRBJ2-1	TRBV19	-	-	CASTPGRGQYNEQFF	TGTGCCAGTACCCCAGGGAGGGGACAGTACAATGAGCAGTTCTTC
TRBJ1-2	TRBV5-8	-	many	CASSLAGIGAYGYTF	TGTGCCAGCAGCTTGGCAGGGATCGGGGCATATGGCTACACCTTC
TRBJ2-7	TRBV20-1	TRBD2	-	CSARREGYEQYF	TGCAGTGCTAGAAGGGAGGGGTACGAGCAGTACTTC
TRBJ2-7	TRBV20-1	-	-	CSARSGTYEQYF	TGCAGTGCTCGCAGTGGGACCTACGAGCAGTACTTC
TRBJ2-3	TRBV5-1	-	-	CASSLAGTSTDTQYF	TGTGCCAGCAGCTTAGCAGGGACGAGCACAGATACGCAGTATTTT
TRBJ2-1	TRBV5-1	-	many	CASSWSGTEQFF	TGCGCCAGCAGCTGGAGTGGGACGGAGCAGTTCTTC
TRBJ2-7	TRBV7-9	-	-	CASSPGRTSYEQYF	TGTGCCAGCAGCCCGGGGCGGACCTCCTACGAGCAGTACTTC
TRBJ1-2	TRBV15	-	many	CATSSQGNYGYTF	TGTGCCACCAGCAGTCAGGGTAACTATGGCTACACCTTC